The 17 T cell receptor beta chains reported below all come from one sample, sequenced in a study of CD8 T cells in ankylosing spondylitis. Via MiXCR, TCRdb re-called the 5' RACE reads, giving one row per CDR3 protein. Of tens of thousands of distinct CDR3 sequences in the sample, about 27% were seen once. The sample comprised blood, either unsorted or a sorted T cell fraction (not recorded which). These receptors came from a male donor with ankylosing spondylitis or in good health (not recorded which).

The J gene is TRBJ2-1, the V gene TRBV20-1; 7 bases align to TRBD1. J was trimmed by 1 base and V by 4 bases; bases with no gene match: 4. The germline V gene encodes CDR1 DFQATT and CDR2 SNEGSKA (reference sequence). The CDR3 contains 14 residues. CDR3 loop: CSATGQNSYNEQFF. CDR3 sequence (DNA): TGCAGTGCTACGGGACAGAATTCCTACAATGAGCAGTTCTTC.

This sequence joins TRBV20-1 and TRBJ1-1; no reliable D call. V dropped 7 bases and J dropped 7 bases, with 13 bases sitting between them. The CDR3 contains 11 residues. Per the germline V gene, CDR1 is DFQATT and CDR2 is SNEGSKA (reference sequence). CDR3 nucleotides: TGCAGTGGAATCGGGCAGATTGAAGCTTTCTTT. Translation gives CSGIGQIEAFF.

V usage is TRBV5-1 and J usage is TRBJ2-1; 7 bases align to TRBD1. The CDR3 has 16 amino acids. V trimming: 4 bases; J trimming: 2 bases; junction bases outside the gene matches: 9. Germline V gene lookup returns CDR1 SGHRS and CDR2 YFSETQ. DNA for the CDR3: TGCGCCAGCAGCCCCGAGCGACAGGGAGCCTACAATGAGCAGTTCTTC. Its protein product is CASSPERQGAYNEQFF.

V gene TRBV20-1 combines with J gene TRBJ2-3; D might be TRBD1 or TRBD2, each matching 5 bases. The germline gives CDR1 DFQATT, CDR2 SNEGSKA (reference sequence). This CDR3 is built from 19 residues. Trimming shortened V by 0 bases and J by 6 bases, and 28 bases separated the two germline ends. CDR3 region: CSARDPYARWGFGADTQYF. The CDR3 DNA reads TGCAGTGCTAGAGATCCTTACGCTAGGTGGGGGTTTGGTGCTGATACGCAGTATTTT.

This clonotype was counted a few times. This chain links TRBV7-9 with TRBJ1-5, with D possibly matching TRBD1 (6 bases). Germline-derived CDR1 and CDR2 are SEHNR and FQNEAQ (reference sequence). V was shortened by 6 bases and J by 8 bases, with 17 bases between the two germline ends. The CDR3 spans 14 residues. The CDR3 here is CASSSRGGGEPQHF. The CDR3 DNA reads as TGTGCCAGCAGTTCAAGGGGGGGCGGCGAGCCCCAGCATTTT.

This chain links TRBV27 with TRBJ1-6; D may be TRBD1 (6 bases). The V and J ends lost 4 bases and 8 bases respectively, with 6 bases between them. CDR3 length: 12 amino acids. From germline, CDR1 is MNHEY and CDR2 SMNVEV (reference sequence). Written as DNA, the CDR3 is TGTGCCAGCAGTTCAGGGGATTCACCCCTCCACTTT. Translating it yields CASSSGDSPLHF.

The chain is built from TRBV29-1 and TRBJ2-3; D unclear. This CDR3 is built from 12 residues. Germline-derived CDR1 and CDR2 are SQVTM and ANQGSEA. V lost 4 bases, J lost 5 bases, and 10 bases lay in between. The CDR3 sequence is CSVAMFGDTQYF. In DNA form, the CDR3 reads TGCAGCGTTGCGATGTTTGGAGATACGCAGTATTTT.

This clonotype was observed a few times. The rearrangement joins TRBV19 to TRBJ2-1; 10 bases map to TRBD2. This CDR3 is built from 17 residues. In germline, CDR1 is LNHDA, CDR2 SQIVND (reference sequence). J gave up 5 bases and V 5 bases, and 12 bases lay outside the gene matches. The CDR3 loop is CASSYKHLAGANNEQFF. CDR3 DNA: TGTGCCAGTAGTTATAAACACCTAGCGGGGGCTAACAATGAGCAGTTCTTC.

This chain joins TRBV18 and TRBJ2-1; possible D gene TRBD1, 6 bases. This CDR3 comprises 16 residues. Germline V CDR1 and CDR2: KGHSH, LQKENI. Deletions cut 2 bases from V and 7 bases from J, with 18 bases between. The DNA for the CDR3 is TGTGCCAGCTCACCAATGTTACAGGGAAGTAATAATGAGCAGTTCTTC. Translated, it gives CASSPMLQGSNNEQFF. The full variable domain, completed using reference TRBV18 and TRBJ2-1, is NAGVMQNPRHLVRRRGQEARLRCSPMKGHSHVYWYRQLPEEGLKFMVYLQKENIIDESGMPKERFSAEFPKEGPSILRIQQVVRGDSAAYFCASSPMLQGSNNEQFFGPGTRLTVL.

This chain links TRBV10-3 with TRBJ2-1, with D perhaps TRBD2 (5 bases). CDR1 is ENHRY and CDR2 is SYGVKD in the germline V gene. Trimming cost V 0 bases and J 7 bases, with 19 bases left between them. The CDR3 has 17 residues. The CDR3 is CAISESRGGPPKNEQFF. The CDR3 nucleotides are TGTGCCATCAGTGAGTCGAGAGGAGGTCCCCCGAAAAATGAGCAGTTCTTC.

This clonotype was detected only a few times. The V gene is TRBV5-1, the J gene TRBJ2-4; the match to TRBD1 covers 8 bases. This CDR3 contains 15 residues. CDR1 and CDR2 from the germline V gene are SGHRS and YFSETQ. Trimming at V came to 3 bases and at J to 5 bases, leaving 7 bases not matched to a gene. CDR3 coding DNA: TGCGCCAGCAGCTCCTTACAGGGGGGCGAAAACATTCAGTACTTC. This gives the protein CASSSLQGGENIQYF.

The chain couples TRBV7-9 to TRBJ1-1, with a possible D match to TRBD1 (6 bases). The CDR3 is 16 residues long. V lost 7 bases and J lost 2, with 20 bases in between. Germline V CDR1 and CDR2: SEHNR, FQNEAQ (reference sequence). The CDR3 loop is CASTVRGGIGNTEAFF. The CDR3 DNA follows: TGTGCCAGCACCGTAAGGGGGGGAATCGGAAACACTGAAGCTTTCTTT.

The sample holds a few counts of this clonotype. The chain joins TRBV5-1 to TRBJ2-2, with D possibly matching TRBD2 (6 bases). The germline V and J ends were trimmed by 4 bases and 1 base, with 11 bases remaining between them. CDR1 and CDR2 from the germline V gene are SGHRS and YFSETQ. CDR3 length equals 15 residues. Here the CDR3 DNA reads TGCGCCAGCAGCGCCCGGGACTTGAACACCGGGGAGCTGTTTTTT. This encodes CASSARDLNTGELFF.

This clonotype showed up just a few times. The chain recombines TRBV2 with TRBJ1-5; TRBD1 might be the D (5 bases). The CDR3 extends over 13 amino acids. In germline, CDR1 is SNHLY, CDR2 FYNNEI. V lost 5 bases, J lost 6 bases, and 11 bases lay in between. CDR3 bases: TGTGCCAGCAGTTCACAGGAGGTTCAGCCCCAGCATTTT. Protein sequence: CASSSQEVQPQHF. The entire variable domain, with the rest obtained from reference TRBV2 and TRBJ1-5, is as follows: EPEVTQTPSHQVTQMGQEVILRCVPISNHLYFYWYRQILGQKVEFLVSFYNNEISEKSEIFDDQFSVERPDGSNFTLKIRSTKLEDSAMYFCASSSQEVQPQHFGDGTRLSIL.

A note on this clonotype: Germline and junction disagree at one end, which may indicate a read error. The genes are TRBV29-1 and TRBJ1-1, with TRBD1 matching over 7 bases. This CDR3 spans 12 amino acids. Germline loops: CDR1 SQVTM, CDR2 ANQGSEA. The CDR3 nucleotides read TGCAGCCCCCACAGGGGCGGCACTGAAGCTTTCTTC. Translation gives CSPHRGGTEAFF. Looking up the rest from reference TRBV29-1 and TRBJ1-1 gives the full variable domain: SAVISQKPSRDICQRGTSLTIQCQVDSQVTMMFWYRQQPGQSLTLIATANQGSEATYESGFVIDKFPISRPNLTFSTLTVSNMSPEDSSIYLCSPHRGGTEAFFGQGTRLTVV.

There are a few counts of this clonotype. The CDR3 DNA follows: TGCAGCGGGACTAGCGGGCAGACCGGGGAGCTGTTTTTT. The encoded protein is CSGTSGQTGELFF. The chain carries TRBV29-1 and TRBJ2-2, with 11 positions matching TRBD2. V dropped 7 bases and J dropped 5; count of bases not matched to a gene: 3. This CDR3 contains 13 residues. From germline, CDR1 is SQVTM and CDR2 ANQGSEA.

V and J are TRBV7-9 and TRBJ2-4; D is unresolved. Trimming pared 4 bases from V and 9 bases from J, leaving 7 bases between. Germline CDR1 reads SEHNR; CDR2 reads FQNEAQ (reference sequence). CDR3 length equals 11 residues. The CDR3 coding sequence is TGTGCCAGCAGCTCCCTCGCCATTCAGTACTTC. It is translated as CASSSLAIQYF.